These 8 T cell receptor beta chains were sequenced from one sample in a study of T cells after yellow fever vaccination. In TCRdb, the 5' RACE reads were re-called with MiXCR into one record per CDR3 protein. The profile shows about 73,000 distinct CDR3 sequences, just under 8% of them singletons. Material: CD8+ T cells sorted from PBMCs, obtained on the day of the yellow fever booster vaccination. These receptors were taken from a man aged 30-40 years who received the YFV17D yellow fever vaccine.

V is TRBV4-1 and J is TRBJ1-1, with TRBD1 matching over 9 bases. Germline-derived CDR1 and CDR2 are MGHRA and YSYEKL. After removal of 3 bases from V and 2 bases from J, the junction contained 4 bases not matched to a gene. The CDR3 runs 15 residues. DNA of the CDR3: TGCGCCAGCAGCCAGGGGACAGGGATCAACACTGAAGCTTTCTTT. It yields the protein CASSQGTGINTEAFF.

This clonotype was observed a handful of times. This chain connects TRBV12-3 or TRBV12-4 to TRBJ2-3, with a tentative D call TRBD2 (7 bases). V lost 7 bases and J 2 bases, leaving 16 bases between the germline ends. This CDR3 region has 15 residues. DNA for the CDR3: TGTGCCAGCACCACTGAGGGGGGGGACACAGATACGCAGTATTTT. Encoded protein: CASTTEGGDTDTQYF.

The chain recombines TRBV6-5 with TRBJ1-1; D is uncertain. The CDR3 is made up of 15 amino acids. Germline CDR1 and CDR2: MNHEY and SVGAGI. V shed 1 base and J shed 2 bases, with 11 bases lying between them. This CDR3 reads CASSYLQTFNTEAFF. CDR3 nucleotide sequence: TGTGCCAGCAGTTACTTACAGACTTTCAACACTGAAGCTTTCTTT.

This clonotype showed up many times. V and J are TRBV20-1 and TRBJ2-7, with D maybe TRBD1 (7 bases). The CDR3 is 13 amino acids. Trimming stripped 6 bases from V and 3 bases from J, with 15 bases between. Germline V gene sequence: CDR1 DFQATT, CDR2 SNEGSKA (reference sequence). The CDR3 reads CSAQDRRVYEQYF. Written as DNA, the CDR3 is TGCAGTGCCCAGGACAGGAGGGTCTACGAGCAGTACTTC.

This clonotype was observed a few times. The V call is TRBV29-1, the J call TRBJ1-3; D call uncertain. The CDR3 covers 15 residues. Germline-derived CDR1 and CDR2 are SQVTM and ANQGSEA. The ends were cut back, 4 bases at V and 0 bases at J, with 13 bases in the middle. CDR3 in DNA: TGCAGCGTTGCTGGCTTGGAATACTCTGGAAACACCATATATTTT. This codes for CSVAGLEYSGNTIYF. Full variable domain (missing parts from reference TRBV29-1 and TRBJ1-3): SAVISQKPSRDICQRGTSLTIQCQVDSQVTMMFWYRQQPGQSLTLIATANQGSEATYESGFVIDKFPISRPNLTFSTLTVSNMSPEDSSIYLCSVAGLEYSGNTIYFGEGSWLTVV.

In this sample, this clonotype turned up many times. J is TRBJ1-4 and V is TRBV3-1; 7 bases fit TRBD1. Germline CDR1 LGHDT, CDR2 YNNKEL (reference sequence). The ends lost 4 bases at V and 7 bases at J; junction bases unmatched: 9. The CDR3 extends over 15 amino acids. CDR3 nucleotide sequence: TGTGCCAGCAGCCGAGGGGACAGCCAACTTGAAAAACTGTTTTTT. Translating it yields CASSRGDSQLEKLFF.

To note about this clonotype: Just one base apart from a much larger clone, this may be a read error. V usage is TRBV9 and J usage is TRBJ2-1, with 8 nucleotides matching TRBD2. The germline V gene has CDR1 SGDLS and CDR2 YYNGEE. The CDR3 runs to 17 residues. Trimming took 4 bases from V and 8 from J; bases not matched to a gene: 17. CDR3 sequence reads: CASSPPGVTSARDEQFF. CDR3 DNA sequence: TGTGCCAGCAGCCCCCCCGGCGTGACTAGCGCTCGAGATGAGCAGTTCTTC.

For this clonotype: Germline is not matched at one junction end, which may reflect a read error. CDR3 residues: CCARKTSGSSYNEQFF. The DNA of the CDR3 is TGCTGTGCTAGAAAGACTAGCGGAAGCTCCTACAATGAGCAGTTCTTC. The genes are TRBV20-1 and TRBJ2-1, with 9 positions matching TRBD2. Germline V gene sequence: CDR1 DFQATT, CDR2 SNEGSKA (reference sequence). The length of the CDR3 is 16 residues.